The sequence of this TCR beta chain was determined in a study of T cell responses to AZD1222 COVID-19 vaccine. The CDR3 runs 11 residues. The V gene lost 4 bases and the J gene lost 3 bases, with 4 bases spanning the gap. Germline lookup yields CDR1 DFQATT and CDR2 SNEGSKA (reference sequence). Clones were read by immunoSEQ multiplex PCR, and TCRdb kept only the in-frame ones, dropping some. Among 85,000 or so clones, under 95% were seen once, and the ten largest hold approximately 10%. The chain is built from TRBV20-1 and TRBJ2-1; D remains unclear. The specimen comprised peripheral blood, sampled 28 days after the second AZD1222 dose. This clonotype was obtained from an adult who received the AZD1222 COVID-19 vaccine. The CDR3 nucleotides read TGCAGTGCTATACGCTACAATGAGCAGTTCTTC. Amino acid sequence: CSAIRYNEQFF.